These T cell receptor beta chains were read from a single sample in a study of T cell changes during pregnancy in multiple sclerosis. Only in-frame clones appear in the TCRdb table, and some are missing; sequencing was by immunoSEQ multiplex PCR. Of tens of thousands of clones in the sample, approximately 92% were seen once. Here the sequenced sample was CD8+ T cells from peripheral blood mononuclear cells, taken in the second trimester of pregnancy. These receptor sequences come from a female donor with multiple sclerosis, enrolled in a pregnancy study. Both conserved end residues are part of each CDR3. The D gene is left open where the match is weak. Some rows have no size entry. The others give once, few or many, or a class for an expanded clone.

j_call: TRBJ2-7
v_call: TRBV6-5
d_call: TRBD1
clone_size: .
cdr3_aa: CASSRQGREPYEQYF
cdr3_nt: TGTGCCAGCAGTCGACAGGGAAGAGAGCCCTACGAGCAGTACTTC

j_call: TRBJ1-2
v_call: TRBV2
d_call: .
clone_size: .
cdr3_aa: CASSDEGDNYGYTF
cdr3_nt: TGTGCCAGCAGCGATGAAGGGGATAACTATGGCTACACCTTC

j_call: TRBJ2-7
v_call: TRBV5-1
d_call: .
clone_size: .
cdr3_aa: CASSLDRANEQYF
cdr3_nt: TGCGCCAGCAGCTTGGACAGGGCTAACGAGCAGTACTTC

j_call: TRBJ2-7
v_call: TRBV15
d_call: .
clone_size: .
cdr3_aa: CATSGLGYEQYF
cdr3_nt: TGTGCCACCAGCGGACTGGGCTACGAGCAGTACTTC

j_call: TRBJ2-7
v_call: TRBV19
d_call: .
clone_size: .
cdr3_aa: CASSISGLSEQYF
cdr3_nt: TGTGCCAGTAGTATTAGCGGTCTATCCGAGCAGTACTTC

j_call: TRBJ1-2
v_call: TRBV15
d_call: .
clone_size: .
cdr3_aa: CATSRPPGGDLGTF
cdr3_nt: TGTGCCACCAGCAGACCCCCGGGGGGGGACTTGGGCACCTTC

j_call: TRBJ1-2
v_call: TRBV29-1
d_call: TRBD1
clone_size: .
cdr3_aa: CSVPGQGPTNYGYTF
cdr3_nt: TGCAGCGTTCCAGGACAGGGACCGACAAACTATGGCTACACCTTC

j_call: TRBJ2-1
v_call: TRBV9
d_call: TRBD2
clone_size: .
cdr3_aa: CASSVPPSGLAGRGEQFF
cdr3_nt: TGTGCCAGCAGCGTTCCCCCCTCGGGACTAGCGGGGAGAGGTGAGCAGTTCTTC

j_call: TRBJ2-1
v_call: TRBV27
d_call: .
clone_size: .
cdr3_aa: CASGPSDSEFNEQFF
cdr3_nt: TGTGCCAGCGGACCTTCGGACTCCGAGTTTAATGAGCAGTTCTTC

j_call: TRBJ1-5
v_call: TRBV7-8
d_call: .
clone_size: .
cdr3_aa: CASSQPGSQPQHF
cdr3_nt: TGTGCCAGCAGCCAGCCGGGGTCTCAGCCCCAGCATTTT

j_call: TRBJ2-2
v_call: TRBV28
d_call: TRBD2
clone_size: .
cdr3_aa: CASSLAGVDAGELFF
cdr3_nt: TGTGCCAGCAGCCTAGCGGGGGTAGACGCCGGGGAGCTGTTTTTT

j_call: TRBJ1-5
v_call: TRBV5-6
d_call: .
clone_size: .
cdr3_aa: CASSFGLGQSGNQPQHF
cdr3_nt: TGTGCCAGCAGCTTCGGACTCGGGCAGTCGGGCAATCAGCCCCAGCATTTT

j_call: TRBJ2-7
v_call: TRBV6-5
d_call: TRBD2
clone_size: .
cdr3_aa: CASSELAGHSYEQYF
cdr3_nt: TGTGCCAGCAGCGAACTAGCGGGTCATTCCTACGAGCAGTACTTC

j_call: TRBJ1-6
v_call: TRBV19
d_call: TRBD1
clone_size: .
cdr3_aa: CASSRDREGISPLHF
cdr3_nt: TGTGCCAGTAGTCGGGACAGGGAGGGAATTTCACCCCTCCACTTT

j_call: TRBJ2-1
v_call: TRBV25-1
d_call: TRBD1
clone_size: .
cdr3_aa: CASIATGGNEQFF
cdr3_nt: TGTGCCAGCATTGCGACAGGGGGGAATGAGCAGTTCTTC

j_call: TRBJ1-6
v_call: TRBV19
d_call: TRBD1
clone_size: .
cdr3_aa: CASSIVVRDSDNSPLHF
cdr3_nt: TGTGCCAGTAGTATAGTTGTCCGGGACAGCGATAATTCACCCCTCCACTTT

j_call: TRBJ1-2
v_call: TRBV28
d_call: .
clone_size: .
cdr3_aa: CASSPEGELVGGYTF
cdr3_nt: TGTGCCAGCTCCCCGGAAGGGGAATTAGTCGGCGGCTACACCTTC

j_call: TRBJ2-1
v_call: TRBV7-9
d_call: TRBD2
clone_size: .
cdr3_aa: CASGLAGDPGNEQFF
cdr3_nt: TGTGCCAGCGGACTAGCGGGAGACCCAGGCAATGAGCAGTTCTTC

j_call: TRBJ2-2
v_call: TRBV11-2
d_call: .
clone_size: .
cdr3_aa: CASLGEITGELFF
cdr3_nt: TGTGCCAGCCTCGGGGAAATCACCGGGGAGCTGTTTTTT

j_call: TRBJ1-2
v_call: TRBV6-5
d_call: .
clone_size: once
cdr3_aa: CASSPWGEGNYGYTF
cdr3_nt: TGTGCCAGCAGTCCGTGGGGGGAAGGAAACTATGGCTACACCTTC

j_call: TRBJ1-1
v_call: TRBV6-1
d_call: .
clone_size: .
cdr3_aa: CASSEGRNTEAFF
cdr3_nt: TGTGCCAGCAGTGAAGGCAGGAACACTGAAGCTTTCTTT

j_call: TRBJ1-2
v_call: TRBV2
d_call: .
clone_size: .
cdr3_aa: CASIMRTPRLWYTF
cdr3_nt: TGTGCCAGCATAATGAGGACACCTCGTTTGTGGTACACCTTC

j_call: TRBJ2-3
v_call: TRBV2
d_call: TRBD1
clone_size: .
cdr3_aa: CASRGQTIVDTQYF
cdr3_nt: TGTGCCAGCAGGGGACAGACCATTGTAGATACGCAGTATTTT

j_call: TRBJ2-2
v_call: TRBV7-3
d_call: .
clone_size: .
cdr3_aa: CASSPTGTGELFF
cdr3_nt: TGTGCCAGCAGCCCAACAGGGACCGGGGAGCTGTTTTTT

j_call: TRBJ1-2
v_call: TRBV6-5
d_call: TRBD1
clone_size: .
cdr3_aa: CASSQEQGMNYGYTF
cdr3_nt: TGTGCCAGCAGTCAAGAACAGGGGATGAACTATGGCTACACCTTC

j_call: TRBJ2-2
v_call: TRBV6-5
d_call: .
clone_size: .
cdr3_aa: CASSYGKNTGELFF
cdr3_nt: TGTGCCAGCAGTTACGGCAAGAACACCGGGGAGCTGTTTTTT

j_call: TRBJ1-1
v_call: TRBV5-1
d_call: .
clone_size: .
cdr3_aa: CASSSNGGAEYTTEAFF
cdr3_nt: TGCGCCAGCAGCTCTAATGGGGGGGCTGAGTACACTACTGAAGCTTTCTTT

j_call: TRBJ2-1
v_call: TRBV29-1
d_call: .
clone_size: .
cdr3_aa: CSELVYNEQFF
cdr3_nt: TGCAGCGAACTAGTCTACAATGAGCAGTTCTTC

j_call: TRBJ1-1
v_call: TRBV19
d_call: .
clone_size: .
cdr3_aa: CATGAGGTEAFF
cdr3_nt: TGTGCCACTGGAGCCGGGGGCACTGAAGCTTTCTTT

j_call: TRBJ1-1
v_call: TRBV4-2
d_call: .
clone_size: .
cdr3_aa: CASSPAMETEAFF
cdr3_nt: TGTGCCAGCAGCCCAGCGATGGAAACTGAAGCTTTCTTT

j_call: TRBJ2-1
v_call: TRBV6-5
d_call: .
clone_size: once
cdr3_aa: CASSYSLTDEQFF
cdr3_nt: TGTGCCAGCAGTTACTCGCTAACCGATGAGCAGTTCTTC

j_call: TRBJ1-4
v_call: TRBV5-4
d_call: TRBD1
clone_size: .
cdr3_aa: CASKQGANEKLFF
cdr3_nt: TGTGCCAGTAAACAGGGGGCTAATGAAAAACTGTTTTTT

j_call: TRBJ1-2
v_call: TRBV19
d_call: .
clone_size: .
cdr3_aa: CASSTATANYGYTF
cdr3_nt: TGTGCCAGTAGTACAGCGACGGCTAACTATGGCTACACCTTC

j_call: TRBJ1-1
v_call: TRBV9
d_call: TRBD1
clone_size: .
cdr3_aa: CASSVEGTVNTEAFF
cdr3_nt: TGTGCCAGCAGCGTAGAGGGGACAGTGAACACTGAAGCTTTCTTT

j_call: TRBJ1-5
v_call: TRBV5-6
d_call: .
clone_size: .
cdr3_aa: CASSLTGIGPQHF
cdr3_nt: TGTGCCAGCAGCTTGACGGGGATTGGGCCCCAGCATTTT

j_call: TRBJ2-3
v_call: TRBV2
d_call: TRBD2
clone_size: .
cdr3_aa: CASSEAQGTSGGLGGTDTQYF
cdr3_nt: TGTGCCAGCAGTGAAGCGCAGGGGACTAGCGGGGGGTTGGGTGGCACAGATACGCAGTATTTT

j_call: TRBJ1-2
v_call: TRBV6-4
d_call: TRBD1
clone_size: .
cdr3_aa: CASSDTGQGVGGYTF
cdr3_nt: TGTGCCAGCAGTGACACCGGACAGGGGGTCGGAGGCTACACCTTC

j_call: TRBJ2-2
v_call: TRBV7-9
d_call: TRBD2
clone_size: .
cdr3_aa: CASSSPSTSGGPGELFF
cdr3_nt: TGTGCCAGCAGCTCCCCCTCGACTAGCGGGGGGCCCGGGGAGCTGTTTTTT

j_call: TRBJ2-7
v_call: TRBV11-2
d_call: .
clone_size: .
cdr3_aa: CASKRVVGGGGSYEQYF
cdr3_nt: TGTGCCAGCAAGCGTGTTGTCGGGGGAGGTGGTTCCTACGAGCAGTACTTC

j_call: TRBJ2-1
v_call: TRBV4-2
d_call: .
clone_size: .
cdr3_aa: CASRNPQVDSNEQFF
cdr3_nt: TGTGCCAGCAGAAACCCTCAAGTAGATTCCAATGAGCAGTTCTTC

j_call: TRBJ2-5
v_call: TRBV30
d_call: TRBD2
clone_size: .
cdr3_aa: CAWGDSPRGAQYF
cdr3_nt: TGTGCCTGGGGGGATAGCCCACGGGGGGCCCAGTACTTC

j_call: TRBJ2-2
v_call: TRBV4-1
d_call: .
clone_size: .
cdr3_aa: CASSQDITNTGELFF
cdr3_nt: TGCGCCAGCAGCCAAGATATAACGAACACCGGGGAGCTGTTTTTT

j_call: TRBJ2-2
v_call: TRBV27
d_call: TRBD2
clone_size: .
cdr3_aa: CASSPGLASTGELFF
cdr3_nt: TGTGCCAGCAGTCCGGGACTAGCGAGTACCGGGGAGCTGTTTTTT

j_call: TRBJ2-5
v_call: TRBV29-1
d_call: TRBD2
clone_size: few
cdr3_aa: CSVAESGGETQYF
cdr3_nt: TGCAGCGTCGCAGAGAGCGGGGGCGAGACCCAGTACTTC

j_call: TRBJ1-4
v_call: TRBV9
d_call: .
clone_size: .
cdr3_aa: CASSDETGSNEKLFF
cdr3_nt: TGTGCCAGCAGCGACGAGACAGGTTCTAATGAAAAACTGTTTTTT

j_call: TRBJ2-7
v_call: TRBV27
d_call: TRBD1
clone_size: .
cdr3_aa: CASSLLLGQGSSEQYF
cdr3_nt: TGTGCCAGCAGTTTACTATTGGGACAGGGTTCGTCCGAGCAGTACTTC

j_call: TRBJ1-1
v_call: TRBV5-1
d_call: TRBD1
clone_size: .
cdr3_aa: CASSLDRGLTEAFF
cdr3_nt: TGCGCCAGCAGCCTAGACAGGGGGCTGACTGAAGCTTTCTTT

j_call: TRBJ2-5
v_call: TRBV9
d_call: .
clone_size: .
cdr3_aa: CASSVGTQETQYF
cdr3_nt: TGTGCCAGCAGCGTAGGGACTCAAGAGACCCAGTACTTC

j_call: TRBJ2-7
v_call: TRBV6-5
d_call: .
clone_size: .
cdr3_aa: CASSSKPGGTYEQYF
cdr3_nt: TGTGCCAGCAGTTCAAAGCCCGGGGGAACTTACGAGCAGTACTTC

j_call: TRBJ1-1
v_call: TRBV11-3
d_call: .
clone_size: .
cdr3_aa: CASSSGETEAFF
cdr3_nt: TGTGCCAGCAGCTCGGGGGAGACTGAAGCTTTCTTT

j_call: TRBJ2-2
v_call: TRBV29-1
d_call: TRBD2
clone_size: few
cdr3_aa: CSVVAGGRDTGELFF
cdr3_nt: TGCAGCGTTGTAGCGGGAGGGCGGGACACCGGGGAGCTGTTTTTT

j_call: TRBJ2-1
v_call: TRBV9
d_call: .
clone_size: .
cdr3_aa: CASSASAGEQFF
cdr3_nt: TGTGCCAGCAGCGCCTCGGCAGGGGAGCAGTTCTTC

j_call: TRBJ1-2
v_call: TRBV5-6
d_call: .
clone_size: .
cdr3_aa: CASSSPEGANYGYTF
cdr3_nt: TGTGCCAGCAGCTCCCCTGAGGGGGCTAACTATGGCTACACCTTC

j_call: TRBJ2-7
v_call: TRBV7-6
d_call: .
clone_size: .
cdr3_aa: CASSLFHRDYEQYF
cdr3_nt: TGTGCCAGCAGCTTATTTCACAGGGACTACGAGCAGTACTTC

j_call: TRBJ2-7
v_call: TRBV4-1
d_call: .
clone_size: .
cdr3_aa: CASSLLITGTNYEQYF
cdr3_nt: TGCGCCAGCAGCCTTCTGATCACAGGGACAAACTACGAGCAGTACTTC